What follows is one TCR beta chain and its context. This sample is drawn from a study of blood T cells in healthy people across ages. Across the whole study: Template switching captured about one barcoded beta molecule per two T cells.

The second PCR ran about 6 to 11 cycles with a sample-barcoded 5' primer and J-beta primers. Tags on each cDNA molecule came from a template-switch adaptor with 12 random nucleotides. A single record per CDR3 protein comes from TCRdb applying MiXCR to the 5' RACE reads. This table has more than 800,000 distinct CDR3 sequences, 25% to 30% appearing once. The CDR3 is made up of 14 amino acids. With V trimmed by 1 base and J by 6 bases, 3 bases remained unmatched. Germline V gives CDR1 SGHKS, CDR2 YYEKEE (reference sequence). The receptor was isolated from a woman older than 75 in good health. The sequencing sample was made of blood. The rearrangement joins TRBV5-5 to TRBJ1-5, with 8 bases fitting TRBD1. CDR3 coding DNA: TGTGCCAGCAGCTTGACAGGGGGGATTCAGCCCCAGCATTTT. This encodes CASSLTGGIQPQHF.